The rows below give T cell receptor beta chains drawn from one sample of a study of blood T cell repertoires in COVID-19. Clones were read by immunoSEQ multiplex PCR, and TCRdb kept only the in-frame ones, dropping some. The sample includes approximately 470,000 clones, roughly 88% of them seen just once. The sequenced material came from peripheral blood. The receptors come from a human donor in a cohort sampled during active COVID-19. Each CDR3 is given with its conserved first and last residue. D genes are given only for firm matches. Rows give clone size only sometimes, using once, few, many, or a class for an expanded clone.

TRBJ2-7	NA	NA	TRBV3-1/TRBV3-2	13	CASSRTEGYEQYF	TGTGCCAGCAGCCGAACGGAGGGCTACGAGCAGTACTTC
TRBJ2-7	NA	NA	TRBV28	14	CASSKTGREYEQYF	TGTGCCAGCAGTAAGACAGGCAGGGAATACGAGCAGTACTTC
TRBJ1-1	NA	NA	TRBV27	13	CASSPVGQTEAFF	TGTGCCAGCAGTCCCGTGGGGCAGACTGAAGCTTTCTTT
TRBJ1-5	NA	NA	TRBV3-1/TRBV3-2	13	CASSSPQGQPQHF	TGTGCCAGCAGCTCCCCACAGGGCCAGCCCCAGCATTTT
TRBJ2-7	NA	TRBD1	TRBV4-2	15	CASSRRGQGLYEQYF	TGTGCCAGCAGCCGGCGGGGACAGGGGTTGTACGAGCAGTACTTC
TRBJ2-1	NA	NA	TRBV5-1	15	CASSLALANNNEQFF	TGCGCCAGCAGCTTGGCTCTAGCAAACAACAATGAGCAGTTCTTC
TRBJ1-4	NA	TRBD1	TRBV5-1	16	CASSLEGQGAWEKLFF	TGCGCCAGCAGCTTGGAGGGACAGGGGGCGTGGGAAAAACTGTTTTTT
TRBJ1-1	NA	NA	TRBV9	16	CASSVGTEYLNTEAFF	TGTGCCAGCAGCGTAGGGACAGAATATTTGAACACTGAAGCTTTCTTT
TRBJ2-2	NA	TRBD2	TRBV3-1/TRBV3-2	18	CASSSLRRTSGNTGELFF	TGTGCCAGCAGCTCCCTCAGGAGGACTAGCGGGAACACCGGGGAGCTGTTTTTT
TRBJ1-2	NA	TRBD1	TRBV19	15	CASSSLQGGNYGYTF	TGTGCCAGTAGTTCCTTACAGGGGGGCAACTATGGCTACACCTTC
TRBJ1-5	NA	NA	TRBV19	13	CASSMLSGQPQHF	TGTGCCAGTAGTATGCTTTCGGGTCAGCCCCAGCATTTT
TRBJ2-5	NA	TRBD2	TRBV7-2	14	CASSPRTSVETQYF	TGTGCCAGCAGCCCACGGACTAGCGTGGAGACCCAGTACTTC
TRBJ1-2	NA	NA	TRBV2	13	CASSDSGVSGYTF	TGTGCCAGCAGTGACTCGGGGGTAAGCGGCTACACCTTC
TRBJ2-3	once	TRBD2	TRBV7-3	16	CASSLGASGVTDTQYF	TGTGCCAGCAGCTTAGGGGCTAGCGGCGTCACAGATACGCAGTATTTT
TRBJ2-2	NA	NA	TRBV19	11	CASTQGGELFF	TGTGCCAGTACCCAGGGCGGGGAGCTGTTTTTT
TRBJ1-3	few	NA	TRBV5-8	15	CASSLSGILRNTIYF	TGTGCCAGCAGCTTGTCAGGGATACTAAGAAACACCATATATTTT
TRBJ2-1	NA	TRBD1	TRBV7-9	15	CASSPGQGTYNEQFF	TGTGCCAGCAGCCCTGGACAGGGGACCTACAATGAGCAGTTCTTC
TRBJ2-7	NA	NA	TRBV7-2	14	CASSLEGPSYEQYF	TGTGCCAGCAGCTTAGAGGGGCCCAGCTACGAGCAGTACTTC
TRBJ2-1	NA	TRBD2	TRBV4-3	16	CASTIGLAGGIHEQFF	TGCGCCAGCACCATCGGACTAGCGGGAGGTATCCATGAGCAGTTCTTC
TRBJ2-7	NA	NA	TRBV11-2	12	CASSFGQYEQYF	TGTGCCAGCAGCTTCGGACAGTACGAGCAGTACTTC
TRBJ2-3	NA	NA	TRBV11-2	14	CASSLLRGTDTQYF	TGTGCCAGCAGTTTACTGAGGGGCACAGATACGCAGTATTTT
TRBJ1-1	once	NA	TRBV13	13	CASSLVGDTEAFF	TGTGCCAGCAGCTTAGTAGGGGACACTGAAGCTTTCTTT
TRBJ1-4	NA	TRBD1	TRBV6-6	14	CASRRGQALEKLFF	TGTGCCAGCAGACGGGGACAGGCTCTCGAAAAACTGTTTTTT
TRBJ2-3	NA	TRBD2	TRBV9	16	CASSVMAGEGTDTQYF	TGTGCCAGCAGCGTAATGGCGGGAGAGGGCACAGATACGCAGTATTTT
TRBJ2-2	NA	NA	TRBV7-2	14	CASSHGEYTGELFF	TGTGCCAGCAGCCACGGGGAGTACACCGGGGAGCTGTTTTTT
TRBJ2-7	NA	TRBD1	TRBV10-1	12	CASSETGEEQYF	TGCGCCAGCAGTGAGACAGGGGAAGAGCAGTACTTC
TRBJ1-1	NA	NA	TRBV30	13	CAWSQQLNTEAFF	TGTGCCTGGAGCCAACAACTGAACACTGAAGCTTTCTTT
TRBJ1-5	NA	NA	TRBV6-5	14	CASRGRVSNQPQHF	TGTGCCAGCAGGGGGAGGGTGAGCAATCAGCCCCAGCATTTT
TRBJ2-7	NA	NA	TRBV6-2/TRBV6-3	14	CASSYDGQTYEQYF	TGTGCCAGCAGTTACGATGGACAGACCTACGAGCAGTACTTC
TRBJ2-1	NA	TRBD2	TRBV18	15	CASSQGLSSYNEQFF	TGTGCCAGCTCACAGGGACTAAGCTCCTACAATGAGCAGTTCTTC
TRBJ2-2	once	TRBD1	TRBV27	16	CASSLRGQKYTGELFF	TGTGCCAGCAGTTTACGGGGACAGAAGTACACCGGGGAGCTGTTTTTT
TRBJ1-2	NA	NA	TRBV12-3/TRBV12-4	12	CASSLEGHGYTF	TGTGCCAGCAGTTTAGAGGGGCATGGCTACACCTTC
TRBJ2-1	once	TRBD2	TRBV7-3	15	CASSLDGRDYNEQFF	TGTGCCAGCAGCTTAGACGGGAGGGACTACAATGAGCAGTTCTTC
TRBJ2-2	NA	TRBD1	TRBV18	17	CASSPPDRGAYAGELFF	TGTGCCAGCTCACCCCCGGACAGGGGGGCCTACGCCGGGGAGCTGTTTTTT
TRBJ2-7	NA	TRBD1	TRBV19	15	CASSTNRDRVHEQYF	TGTGCCAGTAGTACGAACCGGGACAGGGTCCACGAGCAGTACTTC
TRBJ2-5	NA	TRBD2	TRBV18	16	CASSPATSGKQETQYF	TGTGCCAGCTCACCGGCGACTAGCGGAAAACAAGAGACCCAGTACTTC
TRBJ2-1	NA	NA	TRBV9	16	CASSVAGDSSYNEQFF	TGTGCCAGCAGCGTAGCGGGGGATAGCTCCTACAATGAGCAGTTCTTC
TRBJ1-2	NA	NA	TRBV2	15	CASSPSGSYNYGYTF	TGTGCCAGCAGTCCCTCCGGGTCTTATAACTATGGCTACACCTTC
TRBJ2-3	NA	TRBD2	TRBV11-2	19	CASSSLSAGTSFSTDTQYF	TGTGCCAGCAGCTCCCTAAGCGCCGGGACTAGTTTTAGTACAGATACGCAGTATTTT
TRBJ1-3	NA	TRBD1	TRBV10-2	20	CAREGPRDRGDHWQGNTIYF	TGCGCCAGGGAAGGCCCGAGGGACAGGGGTGATCACTGGCAGGGGAACACCATATATTTT
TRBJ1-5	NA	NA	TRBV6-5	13	CASSIGATWPQHF	TGTGCCAGCAGTATAGGGGCTACCTGGCCCCAGCATTTT
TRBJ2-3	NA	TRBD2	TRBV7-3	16	CASSLGLAGGVDTQYF	TGTGCCAGCAGCCTAGGACTAGCGGGAGGTGTAGATACGCAGTATTTT
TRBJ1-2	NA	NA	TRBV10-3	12	CAIRDTGFGYTF	TGTGCCATCAGAGATACAGGGTTTGGCTACACCTTC
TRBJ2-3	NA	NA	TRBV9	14	CASSLSRGTDTQYF	TGTGCCAGCAGCCTCAGTAGGGGAACAGATACGCAGTATTTT
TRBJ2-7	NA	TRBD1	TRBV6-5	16	CASSYSTVDRGYEQYF	TGTGCCAGCAGTTACTCGACTGTGGACAGGGGGTACGAGCAGTACTTC
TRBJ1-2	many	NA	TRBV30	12	CAWSKGHHGYTF	TGTGCCTGGAGTAAAGGACACCATGGCTACACCTTC
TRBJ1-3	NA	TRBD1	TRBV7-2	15	CASSLGQGYKHTIYF	TGTGCCAGCAGCTTGGGACAGGGGTACAAACACACCATATATTTT
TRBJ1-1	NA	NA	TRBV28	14	CASSLGQGNTEAFF	TGTGCCAGCAGTTTAGGTCAGGGTAACACTGAAGCTTTCTTT
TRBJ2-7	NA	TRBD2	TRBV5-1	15	CASSLEGTSGNEQYF	TGCGCCAGCAGCTTGGAAGGTACTAGCGGGAACGAGCAGTACTTC
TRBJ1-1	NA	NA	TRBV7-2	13	CASSFQMNTEAFF	TGTGCCAGCAGCTTTCAAATGAACACTGAAGCTTTCTTT
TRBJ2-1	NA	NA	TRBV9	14	CASSRGPEGNEQFF	TGTGCCAGCAGCCGCGGGCCCGAAGGTAATGAGCAGTTCTTC